This T cell receptor (beta chain) was documented in a study of early T cells in non-severe SARS-CoV-2 infection. Overall study: The chains were unpaired, and the sequenced material was bulk RNA from unsorted whole blood.

Tagging with unique molecular identifiers was applied to individual cDNA molecules. From the 5' RACE reads, TCRdb called clonotypes with MiXCR, one entry per CDR3 protein. The sample includes 75,000 to 90,000 distinct CDR3 sequences, roughly 13% of them seen just once. Per the germline V gene, CDR1 is SGHTA and CDR2 is FQGNSA. CDR3 length: 15 residues. V was clipped by 6 bases and J by 5 bases; unmatched bases: 9. The chain employs TRBV7-2 and TRBJ2-4; 8 bases line up with TRBD2. The sequencing sample was made of whole blood. This receptor was taken from an adult who was a healthcare worker with PCR-confirmed SARS-CoV-2 infection or an uninfected control (not recorded which). The CDR3 nucleotides read TGTGCCAGCAGTTATCCCGGGACTAGACAAAACATTCAGTACTTC. Its translation: CASSYPGTRQNIQYF. The entire variable domain, with the rest obtained from reference TRBV7-2 and TRBJ2-4, is as follows: GAGVSQSPSNKVTEKGKDVELRCDPISGHTALYWYRQSLGQGLEFLIYFQGNSAPDKSGLPSDRFSAERTGGSVSTLTIQRTQQEDSAVYLCASSYPGTRQNIQYFGAGTRLSVL.